The 17 T cell receptor beta chains reported below all come from one sample, sequenced in a study of blood T cells in healthy people across ages. Then a second PCR, running roughly 7 to 11 cycles, was carried out with a sample-barcoded 5' primer and a J-beta primer mix. From the 5' RACE reads, TCRdb called clonotypes with MiXCR, one entry per CDR3 protein. The sample has fewer than 900,000 distinct CDR3 sequences; roughly 45% are singletons. Sequencing was performed on blood. The receptors here all came from a woman in her sixties in good health.

This chain joins TRBV3-1 and TRBJ2-1; 12 bases map to TRBD2. The V segment lost 4 bases and the J segment 13 bases; nucleotides outside the gene matches: 11. CDR1 LGHDT and CDR2 YNNKEL come from the germline V gene (reference sequence). There are 15 residues in the CDR3. The CDR3 nucleotides are TGTGCCAGCAGCCCCAGGACTAGCGGGGCAGAGACCCAGTTCTTC. Its protein product is CASSPRTSGAETQFF.

For the CDR3, the DNA is TGCAGTGCTCCCCGGGGGGCCATAACAGATACGCAGTATTTT. Residues: CSAPRGAITDTQYF. V and J are TRBV20-1 and TRBJ2-3, with D perhaps matching TRBD2 (7 bases). The CDR3 runs 14 residues. CDR1 and CDR2 (germline): DFQATT, SNEGSKA (reference sequence). Trimming left V 5 bases short and J 3 bases short, with 15 bases between.

This sequence joins TRBV12-3 or TRBV12-4 and TRBJ2-4, with D possibly TRBD1 on 5 matching bases. The DNA end lines up better with TRBJ2-7; the J call may be wrong. The CDR3 sequence is 15 residues long. The CDR3 here is CASRMDGQGFYEQYF. The CDR3 bases are TGTGCCAGCAGAATGGACGGTCAGGGTTTTTACGAGCAGTACTTC.

This clonotype was counted between two and nine times. The V and J genes are TRBV29-1 and TRBJ2-1, with TRBD1 matching over 12 bases. J lost 9 bases, V lost 6 bases, and 6 bases had no gene match. Germline V gene data show CDR1 as SQVTM and CDR2 as ANQGSEA. There are 13 residues in the CDR3. The CDR3 loop reads CSVGGTGGGEQFF. CDR3 sequence (DNA): TGCAGCGTCGGGGGGACAGGGGGCGGTGAGCAGTTCTTC.

This clonotype came up a few times. V is TRBV2 and J is TRBJ2-4; D is ambiguous. TRBJ2-7 explains the end of the DNA better; the J call may be wrong. The CDR3 contains 14 residues. Germline V gives CDR1 SNHLY, CDR2 FYNNEI. CDR3 bases: TGTGCCAGCCTCATGGAGCAGTTCACCTACGAGCAGTACTTC. This encodes CASLMEQFTYEQYF.

V and J are TRBV7-9 and TRBJ2-7; 7 positions agree with TRBD2. This CDR3 contains 19 residues. Germline V gene data show CDR1 as SEHNR and CDR2 as FQNEAQ (reference sequence). V shed 1 base and J 7 bases; nucleotides not matched to a gene: 22. The chain's CDR3 is CASSLGLAFSLGTYNEQYF. The CDR3 DNA follows: TGTGCCAGCAGCTTAGGACTAGCTTTTTCATTGGGGACCTACAATGAGCAGTACTTC. The whole variable domain, filled in from reference TRBV7-9 and TRBJ2-7, reads DTGVSQNPRHKITKRGQNVTFRCDPISEHNRLYWYRQTLGQGPEFLTYFQNEAQLEKSRLLSDRFSAERPKGSFSTLEIQRTEQGDSAMYLCASSLGLAFSLGTYNEQYFGPGTRLTVT.

This clonotype has a count of ten or more. The CDR3 here is CASSVGVRTGFGEQFF. CDR3 nucleotide sequence: TGTGCCAGCAGCGTAGGGGTTCGGACCGGTTTCGGTGAGCAGTTCTTC. The V and J genes are TRBV9 and TRBJ2-1; no definite D call. V was shortened by 0 bases and J by 9 bases, with 19 bases between the two germline ends. Germline V gene data show CDR1 as SGDLS and CDR2 as YYNGEE. The CDR3 length is 16 residues.

This clonotype turned up a few times. This sequence joins TRBV5-1 and TRBJ2-7; unclear D gene. V lost 1 base to trimming and J lost 6 bases, with 11 bases between them. Per the germline V gene, CDR1 is SGHRS and CDR2 is YFSETQ. The CDR3 contains 13 residues. CDR3 bases: TGCGCCAGCAGCTTGCCCCACAAGGGCGAGCAGTACTTC. This translates into CASSLPHKGEQYF.

This clonotype was observed a few times. The V gene is TRBV13, the J gene TRBJ2-4, with TRBD2 identical over 7 bases. The V gene's germline CDR1 is PRHDT and CDR2 FYEKMQ (reference sequence). V was pared by 7 bases and J by 9 bases, with 6 bases of the junction left unmatched. This CDR3 has 12 residues. CDR3 residues: CASTGTTGIQYF. The CDR3 DNA is TGTGCCAGCACCGGGACTACAGGCATTCAGTACTTC.

The chain links TRBV28 to TRBJ1-2; D not certain. V dropped 3 bases and J dropped 2 bases, with 7 bases sitting between them. Germline V gene lookup returns CDR1 MDHEN and CDR2 SYDVKM. This CDR3 comprises 13 residues. The CDR3 nucleotides read TGTGCCAGCAGTTTCCCCGGCAACTATGGCTACACCTTC. Translated, it gives CASSFPGNYGYTF.

This clonotype was picked up a small number of times. The rearrangement links TRBV5-1 to TRBJ1-1; TRBD1 might be the D (5 bases). This CDR3 is 13 amino acids long. The V and J ends lost 5 bases and 1 base respectively, with 9 bases between them. Germline CDR1 is SGHRS and CDR2 is YFSETQ. The CDR3 DNA reads as TGCGCCAGCAGTGGGGCCGAGAACACTGAAGCTTTCTTT. Its protein product is CASSGAENTEAFF.

The chain combines TRBV24-1 with TRBJ2-1; TRBD2 aligns across 11 bases. Germline values: CDR1 KGHDR, CDR2 SFDVKD. The CDR3 is 14 residues long. After removal of 9 bases from V and 12 bases from J, the junction contained 12 bases not matched to a gene. The CDR3: CATHPGLAEAGQFF. The CDR3 region has the DNA TGTGCCACCCATCCGGGACTAGCGGAAGCAGGGCAGTTCTTC.

V and J are TRBV10-3 and TRBJ2-3; D might be TRBD1 (8 bases). Germline V gene data show CDR1 as ENHRY and CDR2 as SYGVKD. This CDR3 has 13 residues. V was cut by 10 bases and J by 3 bases, with 14 bases left in between. The CDR3 region is CATDRGGTDTQYF. CDR3 nucleotide sequence: TGTGCCACCGACAGGGGAGGGACAGATACGCAGTATTTT.

This clonotype was seen at least ten times. The chain carries TRBV10-3 and TRBJ2-1, with no clear D. The germline V gene has CDR1 ENHRY and CDR2 SYGVKD. The CDR3 totals 14 residues. V dropped 4 bases and J dropped 4 bases, with 11 bases sitting between them. The CDR3: CAISAAGPYNEQFF. The CDR3 DNA is TGTGCCATCAGTGCCGCTGGCCCTTACAATGAGCAGTTCTTC.

This chain connects TRBV19 to TRBJ1-6; 10 bases align to TRBD1. This CDR3 contains 15 residues. Trimming cost V 6 bases and J 7 bases; bases outside gene matches: 6. Germline V gene lookup returns CDR1 LNHDA and CDR2 SQIVND (reference sequence). The CDR3 sequence: CASSWLGQGNSPLHF. In DNA form, the CDR3 reads TGTGCCAGTAGCTGGTTGGGACAGGGGAATTCACCCCTCCACTTT.

This clonotype was counted many times. This rearrangement joins TRBV5-1 to TRBJ2-3; 10 positions match TRBD1. V lost 3 bases, J lost 3 bases, and 1 base stayed unmatched. The germline gives CDR1 SGHRS, CDR2 YFSETQ. The CDR3 consists of 14 residues. The CDR3 here is CASSWTGGTDTQYF. CDR3 DNA sequence: TGCGCCAGCAGCTGGACAGGGGGGACAGATACGCAGTATTTT.

This chain links TRBV7-3 with TRBJ2-1; 13 bases line up with TRBD2. With V trimmed by 5 bases and J by 10 bases, 5 bases remained unmatched. The CDR3 loop spans 14 amino acids. Germline CDR1 reads SGHTA; CDR2 reads FQGTGA. The CDR3 loop reads CASSRLAGGPEQFF. CDR3 in DNA: TGTGCCAGCAGCCGACTAGCGGGAGGCCCGGAGCAGTTCTTC.